This T cell receptor (beta chain) stems from a study of CD8 T cells in Susac syndrome. General observations from the study: Acknowledgment was made by the study that its TCR sequencing and HLA analysis involved a relatively small number of individuals.

The RNA input was about 0.5 to 1 ug, and it was reverse transcribed with random hexamers. TCRdb itself ran the immunoSEQ multiplex PCR reads through MiXCR, one entry per CDR3 protein. Among 85,000 to 90,000 distinct CDR3 sequences listed, roughly 93% were seen once. Details on this clonotype: Its matching antigen is unknown.

The germline gives CDR1 SQVTM, CDR2 ANQGSEA. This CDR3 has 15 amino acids. V gave up 3 bases and J gave up 0 bases, with 9 bases separating them. The sequencing sample was made of CD8+ T cells from PBMCs. This sequence was found in a human donor in good health. This chain uses TRBV29-1 with TRBJ2-6; D call uncertain. CDR3 loop: CSVEPQDSGANVLTF. The CDR3 DNA is TGCAGCGTTGAGCCTCAGGACTCTGGGGCCAACGTCCTGACTTTC.